This record covers a single T cell receptor (beta chain). Method: immunoSEQ multiplex PCR; TCRdb's copy keeps in-frame clones and lacks some. The sample lists 24,000 or so clones; almost 85% were seen once. The data stem from a study of T cells in narcolepsy. The germline V gene has CDR1 ENHRY and CDR2 SYGVKD. The CDR3 is 13 residues long. V gave up 11 bases and J gave up 5 bases, with 18 bases separating them. Sequenced input: CD45RA- memory CD4+ T cells from PBMCs. The receptor's source is a human donor with narcolepsy. V usage is TRBV10-3 and J usage is TRBJ1-1, with D possibly matching TRBD1 (5 bases). CDR3 in amino acids: CAATGPLATEAFF. The CDR3 region has the DNA TGTGCCGCCACGGGACCCCTAGCAACTGAAGCTTTCTTT.